Shown below are 21 T cell receptor beta chains from a single sample sequenced in a study of shared clonotypes between healthy human individuals (dated by TCRdb to between 2020 and 2021). Preparation of the library involved the immunoSEQ multiplex PCR assay. TCRdb mirrors the immuneACCESS table, restricted to in-frame sequences. Some clones are absent from its copies; in checked studies, under half trace to an unresolved V gene, and the reason for the others is unknown. Counted in this sample were about 600,000 clones; about 97% of them appeared once. Of the sample, approximately 0.057% is held by the ten largest clones. The sample consisted of naive CD4+ T cells sorted from blood. Sample cell subset or site, as interpreted from the label and publication: CD45RA+ positively selected. The receptors come from a woman aged 25 to 45 in good health.

The chain joins TRBV28 to TRBJ1-2, with D possibly being TRBD1 (6 bases). The CDR3 runs 14 residues. Germline V gives CDR1 MDHEN, CDR2 SYDVKM. With 5 bases removed from V and 7 bases from J, the gap between germline ends came to 17 bases. The CDR3 DNA sequence: TGTGCCAGCAGTCCGAATGGGGGGGCGCTTGGCTACACCTTC. Its translation: CASSPNGGALGYTF.

This chain joins TRBV28 and TRBJ1-2; a weak D match, TRBD1 (6 bases). CDR1 is MDHEN and CDR2 is SYDVKM in the germline V gene. The CDR3 loop spans 11 amino acids. V shed 9 bases and J shed 4 bases, with 9 bases lying between them. The CDR3 here is CASRDIYGYTF. The CDR3 DNA reads as TGTGCCAGTCGGGACATCTATGGCTACACCTTC.

The chain combines TRBV18 with TRBJ1-1; 9 bases agree with TRBD1. Losses at the gene ends were 3 bases for V and 1 base for J; bases not matched to a gene: 6. The CDR3 has 16 residues. Germline values: CDR1 KGHSH, CDR2 LQKENI. The CDR3 loop is CASSPWDRAPNTEAFF. In nucleotides, the CDR3 is TGTGCCAGCTCACCTTGGGACAGGGCGCCGAACACTGAAGCTTTCTTT.

The chain links TRBV30 to TRBJ2-3; D gene ambiguous. This CDR3 contains 15 residues. CDR1 GTSNPN and CDR2 SVGIG come from the germline V gene (reference sequence). Trimming stripped 7 bases from V and 0 bases from J, with 17 bases between. The CDR3, as DNA: TGTGCCTCCTCGCGGCAGGCGCTGAGCACAGATACGCAGTATTTT. This sequence encodes CASSRQALSTDTQYF.

This clone was detected only once. The rearrangement uses TRBV4-1 and TRBJ2-3, with 8 bases matching TRBD1. The CDR3 totals 19 residues. The ends lost 2 bases at V and 2 bases at J; junction bases unmatched: 15. Germline CDR1 and CDR2: MGHRA and YSYEKL. In DNA form, the CDR3 reads TGCGCCAGCAGCCAAAAAGTTATCATCCGGGACAGGTACACAGATACGCAGTATTTT. Its protein is CASSQKVIIRDRYTDTQYF.

The genes are TRBV19 and TRBJ2-1; D is uncertain. CDR1 LNHDA and CDR2 SQIVND come from the germline V gene (reference sequence). V lost 9 bases, J lost 1 base, and 4 bases lay in between. The CDR3 loop spans 11 amino acids. The CDR3 coding sequence is TGTGCCAGCACTTCCTACAATGAGCAGTTCTTC. Translated: CASTSYNEQFF.

V is TRBV2 and J is TRBJ2-5; TRBD2 matches at 10 bases. Germline-derived CDR1 and CDR2 are SNHLY and FYNNEI. This CDR3 is built from 15 residues. J was trimmed by 7 bases and V by 3 bases; bases with no gene match: 8. The CDR3 reads CASSDRAGGRGTQYF. Here the CDR3 DNA reads TGTGCCAGCAGTGATCGAGCGGGAGGGCGGGGGACCCAGTACTTC.

The V and J genes are TRBV28 and TRBJ2-5, with D unclear. Judging by the DNA end, TRBJ2-7 fits better; the J call may be wrong. This CDR3 has 16 amino acids. The germline CDR1 and CDR2 sequences are MDHEN and SYDVKM. DNA for the CDR3: TGTGCCAGCAGTTTAACATATTCTCTAGAGTCCTACGAGCAGTACTTC. Translating gives CASSLTYSLESYEQYF.

The V call is TRBV25-1, the J call TRBJ1-5; D is undetermined. Per germline, CDR1 MGHDK and CDR2 SYGVNS. Trimming stripped 6 bases from V and 0 bases from J, with 9 bases between. The CDR3 sequence is 14 residues long. CDR3 sequence: CASSASFSNQPQHF. DNA of the CDR3: TGTGCCAGCAGCGCCAGTTTTAGCAATCAGCCCCAGCATTTT.

The rearrangement uses TRBV18 and TRBJ2-5; D might be TRBD2 (7 bases). The germline V and J ends were trimmed by 3 bases and 10 bases, with 18 bases remaining between them. This CDR3 contains 14 residues. Germline V gene data show CDR1 as KGHSH and CDR2 as LQKENI. The CDR3 reads CASSPKGGASDQYF. DNA for the CDR3: TGTGCCAGCTCACCCAAAGGGGGGGCTTCAGACCAGTACTTC.

This clone occurred once. The identical CDR3 is also encoded by other nucleotide sequences in the sample. The J gene is TRBJ1-3, the V gene TRBV5-1; D may be TRBD1 (5 bases). V was cut by 3 bases and J by 4 bases, with 11 bases left in between. The CDR3 runs to 14 residues. The V gene's germline CDR1 is SGHRS and CDR2 YFSETQ. The CDR3 protein is CASSSQGSGNTIYF. The CDR3 DNA reads TGCGCCAGCAGCTCCCAGGGTTCCGGAAACACCATATATTTT.

The rearrangement joins TRBV5-1 to TRBJ2-2; tentative D call: TRBD2 (6 bases). Germline CDR1 is SGHRS and CDR2 is YFSETQ. V dropped 7 bases and J dropped 1 base, with 14 bases sitting between them. The CDR3 totals 15 residues. The CDR3 protein is CASGGGSGNTGELFF. In DNA form, the CDR3 reads TGCGCCAGCGGGGGAGGTAGCGGGAACACCGGGGAGCTGTTTTTT. Looking up the rest from reference TRBV5-1 and TRBJ2-2 gives the full variable domain: KAGVTQTPRYLIKTRGQQVTLSCSPISGHRSVSWYQQTPGQGLQFLFEYFSETQRNKGNFPGRFSGRQFSNSRSEMNVSTLELGDSALYLCASGGGSGNTGELFFGEGSRLTVL.

CDR3 coding DNA: TGTGCCAGCTCACCACCAGGGATAGAGGATCAGCCCCAGCATTTT. As protein: CASSPPGIEDQPQHF. The V and J genes are TRBV18 and TRBJ1-5; no clear D. Germline CDR1 reads KGHSH; CDR2 reads LQKENI. Trimming took off 0 bases at V and 5 bases at J, with 11 bases between the two ends. The CDR3 is made up of 15 amino acids.

This sequence joins TRBV7-9 and TRBJ2-2; 8 nucleotides align to TRBD1. Trimming removed 5 bases from V and 2 bases from J; junction bases left unmatched: 7. The V gene's germline CDR1 is SEHNR and CDR2 FQNEAQ (reference sequence). This CDR3 is 16 amino acids long. CDR3: CASSRTGQTNTGELFF. CDR3 bases: TGTGCCAGCAGCCGGACAGGGCAAACAAACACCGGGGAGCTGTTTTTT.

This chain uses TRBV4-1 with TRBJ2-7, with 14 bases lining up with TRBD2. CDR1 and CDR2 from the germline V gene are MGHRA and YSYEKL. The CDR3 is made up of 16 amino acids. V shed 3 bases, J shed 4 bases, and the junction held 5 bases outside the gene matches. The CDR3 region has the DNA TGCGCCAGCAGCCAGGGACTAGCGGGAGAACGGTACGAGCAGTACTTC. This encodes CASSQGLAGERYEQYF.

This chain joins TRBV15 and TRBJ2-5; TRBD2 aligns across 10 bases. Trimming removed 0 bases from V and 5 bases from J; junction bases left unmatched: 9. From germline, CDR1 is LNHNV and CDR2 YYDKDF (reference sequence). CDR3 size: 17 residues. The CDR3 loop is CATSRDKIAGGWETQYF. The CDR3 DNA reads as TGTGCCACCAGCAGAGATAAGATAGCGGGAGGTTGGGAGACCCAGTACTTC.

J is TRBJ1-1 and V is TRBV28; D is perhaps TRBD1 (6 bases). CDR3 length: 12 amino acids. Germline CDR1 and CDR2: MDHEN and SYDVKM. The V end lost 6 bases, the J end lost 11 bases, and 16 bases lay between the germline ends. The CDR3 DNA follows: TGTGCCAGCAGAACGGCGGGACATGGGGCTTTCTTT. Protein: CASRTAGHGAFF.

This rearrangement joins TRBV10-3 to TRBJ1-1; D gene ambiguous. V lost 6 bases and J lost 3, with 17 bases in between. CDR3 size: 15 residues. The germline V gene has CDR1 ENHRY and CDR2 SYGVKD. This CDR3 reads CAISSDRRVDTEAFF. The CDR3 DNA is TGTGCCATCAGCTCGGACCGACGAGTTGACACTGAAGCTTTCTTT.

V usage is TRBV4-1 and J usage is TRBJ2-3; D gene uncertain. CDR1 and CDR2 from the germline V gene are MGHRA and YSYEKL. This CDR3 has 16 amino acids. The V end was cut by 3 bases, the J end by 2 bases, with 15 bases between. CDR3 in amino acids: CASSHLSRGYTDTQYF. The CDR3 bases are TGCGCCAGCAGCCACCTCTCTCGCGGATACACAGATACGCAGTATTTT.

In its sample, this clone was seen once. The gene calls are TRBV5-4 and TRBJ2-3; perhaps TRBD1 as D (5 bases). Per the germline V gene, CDR1 is SGHNT and CDR2 is YYREEE (reference sequence). Trimming removed 3 bases at V and 0 bases at J, with 14 bases between. There are 16 residues in the CDR3. The CDR3 spells CASSSTVEASTDTQYF. In DNA form, the CDR3 reads TGTGCCAGCAGCTCGACAGTAGAGGCTAGCACAGATACGCAGTATTTT.

V gene TRBV5-1 combines with J gene TRBJ2-2; 8 nucleotides agree with TRBD2. V was clipped by 0 bases and J by 8 bases; unmatched bases: 3. Per the germline V gene, CDR1 is SGHRS and CDR2 is YFSETQ. The CDR3 loop spans 14 amino acids. The CDR3 region is CASSLGSGRGELFF. The CDR3 nucleotides read TGCGCCAGCAGCTTGGGGAGCGGGAGAGGGGAGCTGTTTTTT.